This record looks at one T cell receptor (beta chain) sequence and its context. Its antigen is undetermined. This sample stems from a study of cytomegalovirus exposure and HLA in healthy donors. The primer mix had 60 Vbeta and 13 Jbeta primers. Original methodology: A follow-up analysis tallied about 80 million unique TCR beta chains, about 11 million shared. The table came from immunoSEQ multiplex PCR; TCRdb's copy has only in-frame clones and leaves some out. V, J and clone size are taken as reported in that table, and D and trimming were inferred from the DNA itself. The sample includes about 270,000 clones, more than 55% of them seen just once. Trimming pared 8 bases from V and 9 bases from J, leaving 14 bases between. CDR1 is MNHEY, CDR2 SMNVEV, per germline (reference sequence). The CDR3 is 12 residues long. Study observations and caveats: Under in vitro conditions, three CMV-associated chains were confirmed as specific for CMV antigens. As was reported, the HLA-A and HLA-B alleles of most subjects were accurately predicted from TCR beta sequences. Later analysis showed most CMV-associated TCR beta chains appearing HLA-restricted.

The receptor was isolated from a female donor in good health and CMV-seronegative. The rearrangement links TRBV27 to TRBJ2-1, with D possibly matching TRBD2 (5 bases). Material for sequencing was PBMCs. The CDR3: CASGKLAREQFF. The CDR3 bases are TGTGCCAGCGGCAAGCTAGCACGTGAGCAGTTCTTC.